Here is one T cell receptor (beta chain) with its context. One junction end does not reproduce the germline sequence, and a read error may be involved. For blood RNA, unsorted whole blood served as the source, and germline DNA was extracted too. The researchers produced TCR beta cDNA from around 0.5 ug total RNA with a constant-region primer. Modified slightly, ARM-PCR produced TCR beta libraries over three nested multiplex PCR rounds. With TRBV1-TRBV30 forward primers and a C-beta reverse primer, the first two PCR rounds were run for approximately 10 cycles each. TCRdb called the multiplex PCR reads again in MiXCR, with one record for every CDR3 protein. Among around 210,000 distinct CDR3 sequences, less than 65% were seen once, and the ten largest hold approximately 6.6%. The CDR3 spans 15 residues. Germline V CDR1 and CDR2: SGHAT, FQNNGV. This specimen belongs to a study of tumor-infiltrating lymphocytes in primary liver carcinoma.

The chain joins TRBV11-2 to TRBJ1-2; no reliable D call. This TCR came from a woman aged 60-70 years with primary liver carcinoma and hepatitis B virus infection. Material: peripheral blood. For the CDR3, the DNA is TGCGCCAGCAGCTTAGATCCGGGAACAATCTATGGTTACACCTTC. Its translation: CASSLDPGTIYGYTF.